A selection of T cell receptor beta chains follows, all from one sample in a study of long-term antiretroviral therapy in people with HIV. Sequencing was performed with immunoSEQ multiplex PCR; in TCRdb, only in-frame clones are kept and a portion is missing. The table records some 33,000 clones, roughly four fifths of them present only once. The sequencing used unsorted PBMCs, collected 0.6 years after starting antiretroviral therapy. The receptor source for this set is a man aged 18-30 years with HIV. CDR3s include the opening cysteine and the closing phenylalanine or tryptophan. Fields, in order: V gene, D gene, J gene, CDR3 protein. A D gene is named only where the DNA matches it firmly.

TRBV7-2	NA	TRBJ2-7	CASSFSSYEQYF
TRBV28	NA	TRBJ2-7	CASSPGETGLREEQYF
TRBV4-3	NA	TRBJ2-2	CASSRGTGELFF
TRBV6-5	NA	TRBJ2-7	CASSYEGAYEQYF
TRBV18	TRBD1	TRBJ2-7	CASSPTDRASSYEQYF
TRBV4-2	NA	TRBJ2-6	CASSQDLDSSGANVLTF
TRBV28	NA	TRBJ1-5	CASSLGAINQPQHF
TRBV28	TRBD1	TRBJ2-7	CASSSTGGPTPSYEQYF
TRBV28	NA	TRBJ2-1	CASSFPPRETPRGYNEQFF
TRBV7-2	TRBD1	TRBJ2-2	CASSLYPRDRGRSGELFF
TRBV4-1	TRBD1	TRBJ2-4	CASSQVPGQGLSAKNIQYF
TRBV25-1	TRBD1	TRBJ1-5	CASSERDSNQPQHF
TRBV28	NA	TRBJ2-5	CASSTGTYRRETQYF
TRBV2	TRBD1	TRBJ1-1	CASRGDRGGTEAFF
TRBV7-9	NA	TRBJ1-2	CASTPYGYTF
TRBV28	TRBD1	TRBJ2-7	CASSSAGTGTYEQYF
TRBV28	NA	TRBJ2-3	CASSLGKDTQYF
TRBV11-2	NA	TRBJ1-2	CASSFNQGGAYGYTF
TRBV6-5	NA	TRBJ1-1	CASSTLQGWGAEAFF
TRBV7-2	NA	TRBJ2-7	CASSPRERSYEQYF
TRBV29-1	NA	TRBJ2-7	CSVAPGVSSYEQYF
TRBV5-6	NA	TRBJ2-1	CASSLGSSYNEQFF
TRBV15	NA	TRBJ1-3	CATSRDGGSGNTIYF
TRBV11-2	TRBD1	TRBJ1-5	CASSLDRGGNQPQHF
TRBV6-6	NA	TRBJ1-5	CASSPAGGNKPQHF
TRBV11-3	TRBD2	TRBJ2-7	CASSLQLADEQYF
TRBV7-8	NA	TRBJ1-4	CASSFLAIGATNEKLFF
TRBV25-1	NA	TRBJ1-2	CASSPVGGKHYGYTF
TRBV28	TRBD1	TRBJ2-7	CASSPGTGGSDSYEQYF
TRBV28	NA	TRBJ2-7	CASRSEGFEQYF
TRBV29-1	NA	TRBJ2-3	CSVRESPTDTQYF
TRBV5-1	NA	TRBJ2-1	CASSLDRRGSYNEQFF
TRBV7-9	TRBD1	TRBJ1-4	CASSRRTGATATNEKLFF
TRBV7-8	NA	TRBJ2-4	CASSLGDPKNIQYF
TRBV6-5	TRBD2	TRBJ2-1	CASSLGRGVNEQFF
TRBV5-6	NA	TRBJ2-7	CASSLGGLNYEQYF
TRBV28	NA	TRBJ2-1	CASSLGPLDEQFF
TRBV11-2	NA	TRBJ1-5	CASSLDGRGRQPQHF
TRBV23-1	NA	TRBJ2-3	CASSQSGAPKILRGNTQYF
TRBV28	NA	TRBJ2-5	CATSWGETQYF